This note documents a single TCR beta chain sequence. The sample is drawn from a study of T cell changes during pregnancy in multiple sclerosis. Germline assignment: CDR1 ENHRY and CDR2 SYGVKD. V lost 3 bases and J lost 5; bases outside the gene matches: 9. The CDR3 runs to 18 residues. TCRdb's table, derived via immunoSEQ multiplex PCR, lists solely in-frame clones and lacks some. Of about 60,000 clones in the sample, almost 97% were seen once. The receptor was isolated from a female donor with multiple sclerosis, enrolled in a pregnancy study. This chain connects TRBV10-3 to TRBJ2-5; 16 bases are a match to TRBD2. The material sequenced was CD8+ T cells from peripheral blood mononuclear cells, taken after pregnancy. CDR3 nucleotides: TGTGCCATCAGTGACGGGACTAGCGGGAGGGCCTTAATGGAGACCCAGTACTTC. This codes for CAISDGTSGRALMETQYF.